This entry describes one T cell receptor beta chain. The data originate from a study of blood T cell repertoires in COVID-19. The wider study: Acute and convalescent COVID-19 specimens originated in the United States, Italy and Spain.

Participant age was roughly 18 to 90 years, and participants resided in about two dozen US areas. Participant-given clinical history determined each cohort assignment. In the authors' methods: Estimates of nucleated cell counts were drawn from the amplification of reference gene primers. TCRdb keeps only in-frame clones here, not all; method: immunoSEQ multiplex PCR. The D gene and trimming were derived from the DNA, and the V and J assignments and clone size from that table. The table lists 180,000 or so clones, 75% to 90% of them singletons. This clonotype was obtained from a man aged 35 to 55 who had recovered from COVID-19. The sequencing input was PBMCs or T cells enriched from blood (not recorded which).

CDR3 DNA: TGTGCCAGCAGCCTGGGACAGGGTAATGAAAAACTGTTTTTT. Translated, it gives CASSLGQGNEKLFF. V is TRBV7-9 and J is TRBJ1-4; 9 bases are shared with TRBD1. Germline CDR1 is SEHNR and CDR2 is FQNEAQ (reference sequence). The junction had 2 bases not matched to a gene; V was cut back by 5 bases and J by 4 bases. This CDR3 has 14 residues.